Presented here are 8 T cell receptor beta chains from one specimen sequenced in a study of cytomegalovirus exposure and HLA in healthy donors. PCR used 60 Vbeta primers and 13 Jbeta primers. TCRdb's copy holds only in-frame clones and misses some; the assay was immunoSEQ multiplex PCR. This table has approximately 110,000 clones, about 13% appearing once. The specimen sequenced was PBMCs. These receptors originate from a man aged 40-49 years in good health and CMV-seropositive.

The gene calls are TRBV11-1 and TRBJ2-5; 14 nucleotides align to TRBD2. CDR3 length equals 18 residues. Germline values: CDR1 SGHAT, CDR2 FQDESV (reference sequence). V shed 3 bases, J shed 0 bases, and the junction held 6 bases outside the gene matches. CDR3 protein: CASSFPKTSGRDQETQYF. The CDR3 coding sequence is TGTGCCAGCAGCTTCCCGAAGACTAGCGGGAGGGACCAAGAGACCCAGTACTTC.

This chain connects TRBV27 to TRBJ1-5, with D hard to call. Trimming stripped 8 bases from V and 3 bases from J, with 14 bases between. The CDR3 runs to 14 residues. CDR1 and CDR2 from the germline V gene are MNHEY and SMNVEV (reference sequence). CDR3: CASSTHSFNQPQHF. The DNA for the CDR3 is TGTGCCAGCTCCACCCACAGCTTCAATCAGCCCCAGCATTTT.

This clone has just a few counts. The chain uses TRBV7-2 and TRBJ1-1, with 7 bases fitting TRBD1. V trimming: 6 bases; J trimming: 0 bases; junction bases outside the gene matches: 1. Germline-derived CDR1 and CDR2 are SGHTA and FQGNSA. The CDR3 consists of 13 residues. In nucleotides, the CDR3 is TGTGCCAGCAGGACAGGGATGAACACTGAAGCTTTCTTT. As protein: CASRTGMNTEAFF. The full variable domain, its missing parts supplied by reference TRBV7-2 and TRBJ1-1, is GAGVSQSPSNKVTEKGKDVELRCDPISGHTALYWYRQSLGQGLEFLIYFQGNSAPDKSGLPSDRFSAERTGGSVSTLTIQRTQQEDSAVYLCASRTGMNTEAFFGQGTRLTVV.

This clone was counted between two and nine times. The chain couples TRBV5-4 to TRBJ1-1; 8 bases are a match to TRBD1. The V segment lost 3 bases and the J segment 2 bases; nucleotides outside the gene matches: 9. The CDR3 totals 16 residues. Germline-derived CDR1 and CDR2 are SGHNT and YYREEE (reference sequence). The CDR3 protein is CASSSRTGSSNTEAFF. The CDR3 nucleotides read TGTGCCAGCAGCTCCCGGACAGGGTCTTCCAACACTGAAGCTTTCTTT.

This clone was counted at least ten times. The V gene is TRBV6-1, the J gene TRBJ1-1, with a weak D call TRBD1 (6 bases). Germline V gene data show CDR1 as MNHNS and CDR2 as SASEGT. This CDR3 region has 12 residues. Trimming pared 1 base from V and 10 bases from J, leaving 10 bases between. The CDR3 region is CASSEGTARAFF. The DNA for the CDR3 is TGTGCCAGCAGTGAAGGGACAGCACGAGCTTTCTTT.

The chain couples TRBV19 to TRBJ1-1, with D unclear. V gave up 5 bases and J gave up 0 bases, with 4 bases separating them. This CDR3 is built from 12 residues. The germline V gene has CDR1 LNHDA and CDR2 SQIVND (reference sequence). CDR3 nucleotide sequence: TGTGCCAGTAGTCATCTGAACACTGAAGCTTTCTTT. This codes for CASSHLNTEAFF.

This clone occurred once. This chain links TRBV10-3 with TRBJ2-5, with D perhaps matching TRBD2 (6 bases). The CDR3 sequence is 12 residues long. Trimming cost V 6 bases and J 2 bases, with 7 bases left between them. Germline V lookup: CDR1 ENHRY, CDR2 SYGVKD. DNA for the CDR3: TGTGCCATCAGGGGGGGTCAAGAGACCCAGTACTTC. Protein: CAIRGGQETQYF.

V is TRBV27 and J is TRBJ2-2; 10 bases are a match to TRBD2. V lost 2 bases, J lost 0 bases, and 3 bases stayed unmatched. CDR3 length equals 17 residues. Per germline, CDR1 MNHEY and CDR2 SMNVEV (reference sequence). CDR3 region: CASSLALAGSNTGELFF. For the CDR3, the DNA is TGTGCCAGCAGTTTAGCACTAGCGGGGTCGAACACCGGGGAGCTGTTTTTT.